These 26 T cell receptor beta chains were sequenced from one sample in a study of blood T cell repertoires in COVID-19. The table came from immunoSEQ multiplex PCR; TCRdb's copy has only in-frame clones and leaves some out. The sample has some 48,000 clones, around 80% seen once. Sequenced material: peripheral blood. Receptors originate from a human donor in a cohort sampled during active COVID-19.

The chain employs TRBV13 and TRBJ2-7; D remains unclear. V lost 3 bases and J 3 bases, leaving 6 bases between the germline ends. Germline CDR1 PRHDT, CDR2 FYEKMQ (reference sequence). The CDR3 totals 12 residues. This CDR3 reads CASSFRGYEQYV. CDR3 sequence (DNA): TGTGCCAGCAGCTTTAGAGGCTACGAGCAGTACGTC.

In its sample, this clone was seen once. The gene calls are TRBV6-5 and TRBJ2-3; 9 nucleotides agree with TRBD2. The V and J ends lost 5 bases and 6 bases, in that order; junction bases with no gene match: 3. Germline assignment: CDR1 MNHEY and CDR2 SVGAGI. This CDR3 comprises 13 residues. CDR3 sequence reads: CASSLGLADTQYF. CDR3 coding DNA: TGTGCCAGCAGTCTAGGACTAGCGGATACGCAGTATTTT.

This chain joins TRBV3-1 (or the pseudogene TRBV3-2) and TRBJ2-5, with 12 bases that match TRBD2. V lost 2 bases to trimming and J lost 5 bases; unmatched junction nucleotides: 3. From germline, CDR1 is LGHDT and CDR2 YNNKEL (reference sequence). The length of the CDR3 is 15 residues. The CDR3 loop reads CASSQPSGGVETQYF. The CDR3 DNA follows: TGTGCCAGCAGCCAACCTAGCGGGGGGGTGGAGACCCAGTACTTC.

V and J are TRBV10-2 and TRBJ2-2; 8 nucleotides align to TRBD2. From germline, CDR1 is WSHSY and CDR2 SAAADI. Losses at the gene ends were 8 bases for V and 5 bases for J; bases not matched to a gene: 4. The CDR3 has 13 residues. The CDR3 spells CASDGGETGELFF. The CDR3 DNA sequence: TGCGCCAGCGACGGGGGGGAAACCGGGGAGCTGTTTTTT.

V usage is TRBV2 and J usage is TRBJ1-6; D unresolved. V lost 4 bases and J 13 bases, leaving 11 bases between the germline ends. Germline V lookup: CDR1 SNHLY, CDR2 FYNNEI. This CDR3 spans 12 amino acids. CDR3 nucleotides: TGTGCCAGCAGTGTCACGGGTACCCCCCTCCACTTT. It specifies CASSVTGTPLHF.

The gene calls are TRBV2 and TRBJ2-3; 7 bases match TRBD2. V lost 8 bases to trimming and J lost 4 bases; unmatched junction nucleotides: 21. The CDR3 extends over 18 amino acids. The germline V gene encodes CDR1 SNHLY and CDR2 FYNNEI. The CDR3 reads CASGEGLIVEAPSDTQYF. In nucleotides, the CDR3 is TGTGCCAGCGGGGAGGGGCTGATCGTCGAAGCCCCGTCAGATACGCAGTATTTT.

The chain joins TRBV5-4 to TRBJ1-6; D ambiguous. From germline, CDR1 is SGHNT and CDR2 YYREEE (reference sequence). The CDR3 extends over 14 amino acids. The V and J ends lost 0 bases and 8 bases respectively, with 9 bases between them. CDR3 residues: CASSLVGRDSPLHF. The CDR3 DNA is TGTGCCAGCAGCTTGGTGGGTCGGGATTCACCCCTCCACTTT.

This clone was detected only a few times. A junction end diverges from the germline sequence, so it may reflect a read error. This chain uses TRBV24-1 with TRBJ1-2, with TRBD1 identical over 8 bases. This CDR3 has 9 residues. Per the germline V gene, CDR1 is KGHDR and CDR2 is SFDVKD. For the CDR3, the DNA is TGTGCCACCACAGGGGGCGGAAGCTTC. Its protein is CATTGGGSF.

The CDR3 here is CASSHGVTGASSYEQYF. In nucleotides, the CDR3 is TGTGCCAGCAGCCATGGGGTTACAGGGGCTTCCTCCTACGAGCAGTACTTC. The V call is TRBV4-2, the J call TRBJ2-7, with 7 bases lining up with TRBD1. V shed 3 bases, J shed 0 bases, and the junction held 11 bases outside the gene matches. The CDR3 has 17 amino acids. Germline-derived CDR1 and CDR2 are LGHNA and YNFKEQ.

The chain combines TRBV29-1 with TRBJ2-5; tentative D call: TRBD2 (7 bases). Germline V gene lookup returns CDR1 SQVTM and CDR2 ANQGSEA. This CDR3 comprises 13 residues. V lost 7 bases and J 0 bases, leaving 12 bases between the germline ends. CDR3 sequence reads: CSGGGAYQETQYF. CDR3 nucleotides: TGCAGCGGAGGGGGGGCGTACCAAGAGACCCAGTACTTC.

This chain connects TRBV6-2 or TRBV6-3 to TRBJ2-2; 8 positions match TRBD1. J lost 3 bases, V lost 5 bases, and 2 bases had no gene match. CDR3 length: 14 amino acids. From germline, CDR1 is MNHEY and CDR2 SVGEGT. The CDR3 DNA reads TGTGCCAGCAGTGAGACAGGGGACACCGGGGAGCTGTTTTTT. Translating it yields CASSETGDTGELFF.

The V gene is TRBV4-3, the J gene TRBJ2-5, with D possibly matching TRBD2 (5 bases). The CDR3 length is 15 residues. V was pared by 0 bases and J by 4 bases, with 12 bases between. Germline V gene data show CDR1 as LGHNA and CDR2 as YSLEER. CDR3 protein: CASSQDVLAGETQYF. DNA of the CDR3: TGCGCCAGCAGCCAAGATGTACTGGCGGGAGAGACCCAGTACTTC.

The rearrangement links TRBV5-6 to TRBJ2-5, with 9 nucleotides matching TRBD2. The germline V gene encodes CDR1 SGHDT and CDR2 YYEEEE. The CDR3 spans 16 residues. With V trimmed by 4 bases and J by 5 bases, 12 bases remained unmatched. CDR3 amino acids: CASSERPGLARETQYF. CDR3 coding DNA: TGTGCCAGCAGCGAAAGGCCGGGACTAGCTCGGGAGACCCAGTACTTC.

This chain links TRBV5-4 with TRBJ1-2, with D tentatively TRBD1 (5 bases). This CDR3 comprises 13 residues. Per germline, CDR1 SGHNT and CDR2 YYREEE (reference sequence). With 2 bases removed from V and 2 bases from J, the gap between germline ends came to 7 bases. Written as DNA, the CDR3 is TGTGCCAGCAGCTTATCAGGGAACTATGGCTACACCTTC. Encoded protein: CASSLSGNYGYTF.

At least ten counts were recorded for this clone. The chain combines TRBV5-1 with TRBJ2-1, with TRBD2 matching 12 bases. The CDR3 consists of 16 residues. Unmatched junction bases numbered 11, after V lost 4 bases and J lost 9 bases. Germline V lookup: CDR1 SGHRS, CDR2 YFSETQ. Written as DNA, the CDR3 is TGCGCCAGCAGCCCAAAAGCTAGCGGGGGGGCTGGTGAGCAGTTCTTC. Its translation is CASSPKASGGAGEQFF.

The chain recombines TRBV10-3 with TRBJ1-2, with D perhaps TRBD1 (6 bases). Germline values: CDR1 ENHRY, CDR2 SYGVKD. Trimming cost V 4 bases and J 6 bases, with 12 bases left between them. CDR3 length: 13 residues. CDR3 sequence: CAISVQGRNGYTF. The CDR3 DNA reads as TGTGCCATCAGTGTACAGGGTAGAAATGGCTACACCTTC.

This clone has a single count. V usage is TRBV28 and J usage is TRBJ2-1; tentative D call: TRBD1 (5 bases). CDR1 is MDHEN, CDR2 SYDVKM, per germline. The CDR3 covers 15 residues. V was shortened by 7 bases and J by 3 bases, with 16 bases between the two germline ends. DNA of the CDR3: TGTGCCAGCACCGGGCCCGGCAGGGTCTACAATGAGCAGTTCTTC. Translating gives CASTGPGRVYNEQFF.

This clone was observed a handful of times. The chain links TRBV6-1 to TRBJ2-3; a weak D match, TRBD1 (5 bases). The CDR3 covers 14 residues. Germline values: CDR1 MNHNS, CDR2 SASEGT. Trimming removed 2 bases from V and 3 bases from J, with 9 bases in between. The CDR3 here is CASSERGSTDTQYF. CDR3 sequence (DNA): TGTGCCAGCAGTGAAAGGGGTAGTACAGATACGCAGTATTTT.

The CDR3 sequence is CASSPGDRDNQPQHF. Here the CDR3 DNA reads TGTGCCAGCAGTCCCGGGGACAGGGACAATCAGCCCCAGCATTTT. The gene calls are TRBV11-2 and TRBJ1-5; TRBD1 agrees at 9 bases. Per germline, CDR1 SGHAT and CDR2 FQNNGV. This CDR3 comprises 15 residues. V shed 6 bases, J shed 3 bases, and the junction held 6 bases outside the gene matches.

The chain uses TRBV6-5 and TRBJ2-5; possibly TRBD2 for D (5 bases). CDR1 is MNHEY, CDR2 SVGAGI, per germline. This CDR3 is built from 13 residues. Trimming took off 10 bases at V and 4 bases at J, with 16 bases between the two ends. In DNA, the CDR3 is TGTGCCATCTCGAGGAGGAACGGAGAGACCCAGTACTTC. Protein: CAISRRNGETQYF.

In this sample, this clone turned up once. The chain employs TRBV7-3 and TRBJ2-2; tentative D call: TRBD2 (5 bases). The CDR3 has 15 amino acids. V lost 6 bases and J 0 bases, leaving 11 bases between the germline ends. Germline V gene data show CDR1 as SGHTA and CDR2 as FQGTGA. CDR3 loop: CASSPRATNTGELFF. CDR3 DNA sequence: TGTGCCAGCAGTCCGCGGGCGACGAACACCGGGGAGCTGTTTTTT. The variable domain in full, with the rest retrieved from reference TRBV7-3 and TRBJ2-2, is GAGVSQTPSNKVTEKGKYVELRCDPISGHTALYWYRQSLGQGPEFLIYFQGTGAADDSGLPNDRFFAVRPEGSVSTLKIQRTERGDSAVYLCASSPRATNTGELFFGEGSRLTVL.

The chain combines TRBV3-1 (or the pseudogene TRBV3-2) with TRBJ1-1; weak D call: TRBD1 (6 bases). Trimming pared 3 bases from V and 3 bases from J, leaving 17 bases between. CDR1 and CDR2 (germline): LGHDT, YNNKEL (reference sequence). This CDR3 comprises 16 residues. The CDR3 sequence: CASSHEGVFGDTEAFF. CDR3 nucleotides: TGTGCCAGCAGCCATGAGGGGGTTTTTGGGGACACTGAAGCTTTCTTT.

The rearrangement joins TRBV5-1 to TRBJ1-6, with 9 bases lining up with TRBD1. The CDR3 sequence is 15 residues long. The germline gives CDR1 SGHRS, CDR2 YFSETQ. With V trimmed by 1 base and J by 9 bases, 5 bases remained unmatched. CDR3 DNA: TGCGCCAGCAGCTTGACGGGACAGGGCCGTTCACCCCTCCACTTT. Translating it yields CASSLTGQGRSPLHF. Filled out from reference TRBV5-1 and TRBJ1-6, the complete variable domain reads KAGVTQTPRYLIKTRGQQVTLSCSPISGHRSVSWYQQTPGQGLQFLFEYFSETQRNKGNFPGRFSGRQFSNSRSEMNVSTLELGDSALYLCASSLTGQGRSPLHFGNGTRLTVT.

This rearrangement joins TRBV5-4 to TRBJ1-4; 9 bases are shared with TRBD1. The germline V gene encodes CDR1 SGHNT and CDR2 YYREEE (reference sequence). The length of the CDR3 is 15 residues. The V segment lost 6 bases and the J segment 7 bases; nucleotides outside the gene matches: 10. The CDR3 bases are TGTGCCAGCACCCCGGGACAGGGAGGGAGTGAAAAACTGTTTTTT. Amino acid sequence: CASTPGQGGSEKLFF. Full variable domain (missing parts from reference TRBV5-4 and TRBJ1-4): ETGVTQSPTHLIKTRGQQVTLRCSSQSGHNTVSWYQQALGQGPQFIFQYYREEENGRGNFPPRFSGLQFPNYSSELNVNALELDDSALYLCASTPGQGGSEKLFFGSGTQLSVL.

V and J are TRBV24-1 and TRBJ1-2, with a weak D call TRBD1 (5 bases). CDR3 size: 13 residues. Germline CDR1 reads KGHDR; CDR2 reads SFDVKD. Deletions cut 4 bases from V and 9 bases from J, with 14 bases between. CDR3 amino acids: CATSDPRVDRYTF. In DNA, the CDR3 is TGTGCCACCAGTGACCCCAGGGTGGATCGCTACACCTTC.

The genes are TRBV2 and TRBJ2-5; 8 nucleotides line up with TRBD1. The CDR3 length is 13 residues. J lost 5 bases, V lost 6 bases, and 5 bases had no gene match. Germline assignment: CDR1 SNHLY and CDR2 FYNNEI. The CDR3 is CASSTDRDETQYF. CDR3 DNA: TGTGCCAGCAGCACGGACAGGGATGAGACCCAGTACTTC. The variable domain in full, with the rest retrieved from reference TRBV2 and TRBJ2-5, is EPEVTQTPSHQVTQMGQEVILRCVPISNHLYFYWYRQILGQKVEFLVSFYNNEISEKSEIFDDQFSVERPDGSNFTLKIRSTKLEDSAMYFCASSTDRDETQYFGPGTRLLVL.